In its sample, the clone carrying this TCR beta chain was seen a few times. Antigen specificity is unknown. From the 5' RACE reads, TCRdb called clonotypes with MiXCR, one entry per CDR3 protein. This table holds a few hundred thousand distinct CDR3 sequences, 9.5% to 13% found once. The entry originates in a study of T cells after yellow fever vaccination. Study as a whole: Any fraction with a low cell number was prepared using SMART-Seq v4 Ultra Low Input. Overall study findings and caveats: The secondary response peaked faster, at day 5 versus 15, but was weaker. After the booster, over 95% of CD4 and approximately 90% of CD8 primary-response clones were re-detected. The CD4 compartment and the CD8 compartment contained a small share of clonotypes in common.

Germline V gene sequence: CDR1 LNHDA, CDR2 SQIVND (reference sequence). V was cut by 3 bases and J by 3 bases, with 14 bases left in between. The CDR3 contains 15 residues. This sequence joins TRBV19 and TRBJ1-1; no definite D call. Sequenced material: PBMCs, taken on the day of the first yellow fever vaccination. The sequence came from a man between 18 and 35 years old who received the YFV17D yellow fever vaccine. CDR3 sequence reads: CASSMAVGVYTEAFF. CDR3 nucleotides: TGTGCCAGTAGTATGGCCGTTGGGGTTTACACTGAAGCTTTCTTT.